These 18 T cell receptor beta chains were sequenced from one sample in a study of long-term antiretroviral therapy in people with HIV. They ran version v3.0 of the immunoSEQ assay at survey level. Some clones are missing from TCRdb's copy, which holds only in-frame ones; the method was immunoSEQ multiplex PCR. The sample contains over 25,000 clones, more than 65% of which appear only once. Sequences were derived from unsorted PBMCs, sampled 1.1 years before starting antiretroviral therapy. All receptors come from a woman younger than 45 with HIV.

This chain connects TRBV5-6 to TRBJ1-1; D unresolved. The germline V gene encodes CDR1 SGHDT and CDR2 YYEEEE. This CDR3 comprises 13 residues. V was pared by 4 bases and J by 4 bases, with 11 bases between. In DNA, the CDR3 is TGTGCCAGCAGCGGATCCGGACTCACTGAAGCTTTCTTT. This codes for CASSGSGLTEAFF.

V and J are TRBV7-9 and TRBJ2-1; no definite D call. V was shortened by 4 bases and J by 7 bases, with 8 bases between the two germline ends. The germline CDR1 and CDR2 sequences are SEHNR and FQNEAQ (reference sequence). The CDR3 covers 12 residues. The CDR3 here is CASSSLPNEQFF. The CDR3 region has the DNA TGTGCCAGCAGCTCACTCCCAAATGAGCAGTTCTTC.

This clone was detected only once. The CDR3 nucleotides are TGTGCCAGTACCAAGAACCTCAGGGGCGGATTCTATGGCTACACCTTC. Translated, it gives CASTKNLRGGFYGYTF. The chain recombines TRBV19 with TRBJ1-2; D is perhaps TRBD1 (6 bases). Germline V gene data show CDR1 as LNHDA and CDR2 as SQIVND (reference sequence). V was clipped by 7 bases and J by 4 bases, with 22 bases between them. The CDR3 runs to 16 residues.

CDR3: CASSRSGTSEETQYF. For the CDR3, the DNA is TGTGCCAGCAGCCGATCCGGGACTAGCGAAGAGACCCAGTACTTC. The chain recombines TRBV11-2 with TRBJ2-5; 10 nucleotides match TRBD2. CDR1 and CDR2 (germline): SGHAT, FQNNGV. V was pared by 5 bases and J by 3 bases, with 6 bases of the junction left unmatched. The CDR3 is made up of 15 amino acids. The full variable domain, its missing parts supplied by reference TRBV11-2 and TRBJ2-5, is EAGVAQSPRYKIIEKRQSVAFWCNPISGHATLYWYQQILGQGPKLLIQFQNNGVVDDSQLPKDRFSAERLKGVDSTLKIQPAKLEDSAVYLCASSRSGTSEETQYFGPGTRLLVL.

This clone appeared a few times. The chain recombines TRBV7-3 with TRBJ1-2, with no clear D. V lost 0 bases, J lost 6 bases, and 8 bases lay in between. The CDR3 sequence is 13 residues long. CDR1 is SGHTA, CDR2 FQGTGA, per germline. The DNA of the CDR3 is TGTGCCAGCAGCTTAACGTCCGCAGATGGCTACACCTTC. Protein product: CASSLTSADGYTF.

In nucleotides, the CDR3 is TGTGCCAGCACCGGGCGGACAGGGCGAACAGATACGCAGTATTTT. Its translation: CASTGRTGRTDTQYF. The V call is TRBV6-5, the J call TRBJ2-3, with 8 positions matching TRBD1. The CDR3 is 15 residues long. V lost 7 bases and J lost 3; bases outside the gene matches: 9. The germline gives CDR1 MNHEY, CDR2 SVGAGI.

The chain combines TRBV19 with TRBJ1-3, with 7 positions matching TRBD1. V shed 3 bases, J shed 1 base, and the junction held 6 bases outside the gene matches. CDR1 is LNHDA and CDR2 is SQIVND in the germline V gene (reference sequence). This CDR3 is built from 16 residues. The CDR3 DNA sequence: TGTGCCAGTAGTATTGAACAGGGGAGATCTGGAAACACCATATATTTT. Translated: CASSIEQGRSGNTIYF.

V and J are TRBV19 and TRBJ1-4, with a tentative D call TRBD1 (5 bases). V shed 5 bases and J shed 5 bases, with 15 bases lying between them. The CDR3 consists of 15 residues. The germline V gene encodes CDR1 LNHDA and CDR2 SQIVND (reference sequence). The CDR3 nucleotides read TGTGCCAGTAGTTTCAGTGCCGGGGCGAATGAAAAACTGTTTTTT. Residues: CASSFSAGANEKLFF.

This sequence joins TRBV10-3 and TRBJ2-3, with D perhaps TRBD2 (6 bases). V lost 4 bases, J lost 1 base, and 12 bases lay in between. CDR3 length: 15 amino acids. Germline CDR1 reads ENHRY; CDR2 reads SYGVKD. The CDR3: CAISVGRGGTDTQYF. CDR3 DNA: TGTGCCATCAGTGTTGGGCGGGGCGGCACAGATACGCAGTATTTT.

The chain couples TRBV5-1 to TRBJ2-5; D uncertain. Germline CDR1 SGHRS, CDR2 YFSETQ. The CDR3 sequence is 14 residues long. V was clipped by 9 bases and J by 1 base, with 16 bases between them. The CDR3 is CATQTDGSQETQYF. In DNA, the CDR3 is TGCGCCACCCAGACCGACGGTTCCCAAGAGACCCAGTACTTC. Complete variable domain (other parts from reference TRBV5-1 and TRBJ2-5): KAGVTQTPRYLIKTRGQQVTLSCSPISGHRSVSWYQQTPGQGLQFLFEYFSETQRNKGNFPGRFSGRQFSNSRSEMNVSTLELGDSALYLCATQTDGSQETQYFGPGTRLLVL.

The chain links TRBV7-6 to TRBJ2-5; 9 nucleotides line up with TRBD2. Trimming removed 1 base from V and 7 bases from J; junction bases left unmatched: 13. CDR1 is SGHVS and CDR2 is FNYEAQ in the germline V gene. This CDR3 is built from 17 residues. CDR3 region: CASSLVPEAGGLGTQYF. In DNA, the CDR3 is TGTGCCAGCAGCTTAGTTCCTGAAGCGGGGGGATTGGGGACCCAGTACTTC.

The CDR3: CASSLRVYTTGGTEAFF. CDR3 DNA sequence: TGTGCCAGCAGCCTACGGGTCTACACCACAGGGGGTACTGAAGCTTTCTTT. This sequence joins TRBV13 and TRBJ1-1; 8 positions agree with TRBD1. CDR3 length: 17 amino acids. Germline values: CDR1 PRHDT, CDR2 FYEKMQ (reference sequence). The J segment lost 5 bases and the V segment lost 5 bases, leaving 16 bases of the junction unmatched. Drawing the rest from reference TRBV13 and TRBJ1-1, the complete variable domain is AAGVIQSPRHLIKEKRETATLKCYPIPRHDTVYWYQQGPGQDPQFLISFYEKMQSDKGSIPDRFSAQQFSDYHSELNMSSLELGDSALYFCASSLRVYTTGGTEAFFGQGTRLTVV.

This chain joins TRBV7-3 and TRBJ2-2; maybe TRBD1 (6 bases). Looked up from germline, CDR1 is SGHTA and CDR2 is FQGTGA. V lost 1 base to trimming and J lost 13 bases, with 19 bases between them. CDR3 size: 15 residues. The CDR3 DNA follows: TGTGCCAGCAGCTTAAGCCTCGTACAGGGTTTAGGGCTGTTTTTT. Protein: CASSLSLVQGLGLFF.

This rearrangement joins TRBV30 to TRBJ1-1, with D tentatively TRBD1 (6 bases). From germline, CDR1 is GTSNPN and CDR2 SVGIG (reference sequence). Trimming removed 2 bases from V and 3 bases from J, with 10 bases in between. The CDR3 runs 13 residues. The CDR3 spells CAWSQEGDTEAFF. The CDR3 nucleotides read TGTGCCTGGAGTCAGGAGGGGGACACTGAAGCTTTCTTT.

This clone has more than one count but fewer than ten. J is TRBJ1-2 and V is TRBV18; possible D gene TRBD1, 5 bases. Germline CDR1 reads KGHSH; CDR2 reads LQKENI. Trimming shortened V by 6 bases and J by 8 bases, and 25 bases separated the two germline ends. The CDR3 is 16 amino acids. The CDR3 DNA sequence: TGTGCCAGCTCGTACCAAATGGGACCTTCCATAGAGGGCTACACCTTC. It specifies CASSYQMGPSIEGYTF. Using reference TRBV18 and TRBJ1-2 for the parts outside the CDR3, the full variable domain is NAGVMQNPRHLVRRRGQEARLRCSPMKGHSHVYWYRQLPEEGLKFMVYLQKENIIDESGMPKERFSAEFPKEGPSILRIQQVVRGDSAAYFCASSYQMGPSIEGYTFGSGTRLTVV.

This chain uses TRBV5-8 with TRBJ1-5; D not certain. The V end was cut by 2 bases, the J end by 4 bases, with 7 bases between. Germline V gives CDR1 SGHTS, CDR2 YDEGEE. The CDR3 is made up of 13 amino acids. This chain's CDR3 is CASSLSPNQPQHF. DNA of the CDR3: TGTGCCAGCAGCTTATCCCCAAATCAGCCCCAGCATTTT.

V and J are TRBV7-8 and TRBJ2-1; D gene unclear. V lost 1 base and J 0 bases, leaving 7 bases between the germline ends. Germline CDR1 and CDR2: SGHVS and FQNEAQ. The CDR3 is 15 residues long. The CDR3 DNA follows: TGTGCCAGCAGCTTAGTGCCAGGCTCCTACAATGAGCAGTTCTTC. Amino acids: CASSLVPGSYNEQFF.

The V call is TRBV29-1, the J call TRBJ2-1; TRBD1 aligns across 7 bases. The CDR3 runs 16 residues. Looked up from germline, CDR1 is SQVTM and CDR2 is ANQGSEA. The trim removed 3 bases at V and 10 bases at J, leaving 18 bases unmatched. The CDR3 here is CSVDGIDREILHEQFF. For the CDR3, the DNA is TGCAGCGTTGACGGAATCGACAGGGAGATCCTGCACGAGCAGTTCTTC.